This paragraph reports one TCR beta chain. The sample belongs to a study of cytomegalovirus exposure and HLA in healthy donors. Researchers ran the PCR with 60 Vbeta and 13 Jbeta primers. Profiled with immunoSEQ multiplex PCR; TCRdb holds only in-frame clones, not every one. The repertoire holds about 90,000 clones, around two thirds seen once, with roughly 3.9% in the top ten. V shed 4 bases and J 1 base; nucleotides not matched to a gene: 6. The CDR3 runs 15 residues. Germline CDR1 is SGHRS and CDR2 is YFSETQ. The study sampled nominally healthy donors, though unrecorded immune exposures were likely.

This TCR was recovered from a man aged 25-40 years in good health and CMV-seronegative. The sample was PBMCs. The chain joins TRBV5-1 to TRBJ2-3, with TRBD2 identical over 7 bases. In DNA form, the CDR3 reads TGCGCCAGCAGCGCCCGGGGGGTCGGCACAGATACGCAGTATTTT. Residues: CASSARGVGTDTQYF.